This T cell receptor (beta chain) came from a study of CD8 T cells in Susac syndrome. cDNA came from roughly 0.47 to 1 ug RNA primed by random hexamers. With immunoSEQ multiplex PCR, TCR beta CDR3 was amplified across 54 Vbeta and 13 Jbeta. TCRdb called the immunoSEQ multiplex PCR reads again in MiXCR, with one record for every CDR3 protein. The repertoire holds 330,000 or so distinct CDR3 sequences, with 70% to 90% as singletons. Blood CD8+ and CD4+ T cells underwent high-throughput TCR beta sequencing. Sequences were obtained from CD8+ T cells from PBMCs. The TCR originated in a human donor with multiple sclerosis.

Here the CDR3 DNA reads TGCGCCAGCAGCCAAGATCTGGCCGATAATTCACCCCTCCACTTT. Protein product: CASSQDLADNSPLHF. This chain joins TRBV4-3 and TRBJ1-6; D call uncertain. V was shortened by 0 bases and J by 5 bases, with 8 bases between the two germline ends. The germline V gene encodes CDR1 LGHNA and CDR2 YSLEER. The CDR3 has 15 residues.